These 17 T cell receptor beta chains came from one sample sequenced in a study of cytomegalovirus exposure and HLA in healthy donors (dated by TCRdb to about 2017). The protocol used for the library was the immunoSEQ multiplex PCR assay. TCRdb carries this immuneACCESS record with in-frame sequences only. Its versions omit some clonotypes, under half of them owing to an unresolved V gene in the studies checked, with the rest unexplained. The sample profile shows about 150,000 clones; 86% of them were found once. The ten largest clones capture approximately 2% of the sample. Sample: PBMCs. Receptor source: a human donor in good health.

This chain uses TRBV6-6 with TRBJ1-2, with 9 bases matching TRBD1. CDR1 MNHNY and CDR2 SVGAGI come from the germline V gene (reference sequence). Germline trimming cut 1 base from V and 6 bases from J; bases unmatched to any gene: 0. This CDR3 has 13 residues. Here the CDR3 DNA reads TGTGCCAGCAGTTACTGGACAGGGGATGGCTACACCTTC. Residues: CASSYWTGDGYTF.

The chain carries TRBV15 and TRBJ1-5, with D perhaps matching TRBD1 (5 bases). This CDR3 has 14 residues. Trimming removed 5 bases from V and 5 bases from J, with 13 bases in between. Germline CDR1 reads LNHNV; CDR2 reads YYDKDF (reference sequence). Here the CDR3 DNA reads TGTGCCACCAGCGGAATCCAGGGCTATCAGCCCCAGCATTTT. Residues: CATSGIQGYQPQHF.

This chain links TRBV27 with TRBJ2-1, with D maybe TRBD2 (5 bases). Trimming left V 4 bases short and J 5 bases short, with 9 bases between. The CDR3 is made up of 13 amino acids. Per the germline V gene, CDR1 is MNHEY and CDR2 is SMNVEV (reference sequence). CDR3 in amino acids: CASSYGVNNEQFF. DNA of the CDR3: TGTGCCAGCAGTTACGGGGTGAACAATGAGCAGTTCTTC.

The rearrangement links TRBV6-5 to TRBJ2-7, with D possibly TRBD2 on 6 matching bases. V dropped 6 bases and J dropped 5 bases, with 17 bases sitting between them. In germline, CDR1 is MNHEY, CDR2 SVGAGI. The CDR3 sequence is 14 residues long. The CDR3 DNA sequence: TGTGCCAGCAGACCCGACTGGAGGGGCAACGAGCAGTACTTC. Translating gives CASRPDWRGNEQYF.

The chain combines TRBV5-1 with TRBJ1-4, with 10 bases aligning to TRBD1. With V trimmed by 5 bases and J by 5 bases, 3 bases remained unmatched. Germline CDR1 and CDR2: SGHRS and YFSETQ. The CDR3 extends over 14 amino acids. The CDR3 reads CASRLDRGNEKLFF. Here the CDR3 DNA reads TGCGCCAGCAGACTGGACAGGGGGAATGAAAAACTGTTTTTT. Full variable domain (rest looked up from reference TRBV5-1 and TRBJ1-4): KAGVTQTPRYLIKTRGQQVTLSCSPISGHRSVSWYQQTPGQGLQFLFEYFSETQRNKGNFPGRFSGRQFSNSRSEMNVSTLELGDSALYLCASRLDRGNEKLFFGSGTQLSVL.

This chain connects TRBV14 to TRBJ1-2, with 7 bases identical to TRBD1. Germline V gene lookup returns CDR1 SGHDN and CDR2 FVKESK. The CDR3 has 13 amino acids. V was clipped by 4 bases and J by 4 bases; unmatched bases: 3. The CDR3 spells CASSRSGGYGYTF. The CDR3 DNA follows: TGTGCCAGCAGCCGGTCAGGGGGCTATGGCTACACCTTC.

The CDR3 sequence: CASSFPGQQETQYF. The CDR3 nucleotides read TGTGCCAGCAGTTTTCCGGGACAGCAAGAGACCCAGTACTTC. The chain couples TRBV6-5 to TRBJ2-5; 7 positions agree with TRBD1. This CDR3 is built from 14 residues. Germline assignment: CDR1 MNHEY and CDR2 SVGAGI. The V segment lost 4 bases and the J segment 2 bases; nucleotides outside the gene matches: 4.

The rearrangement uses TRBV13 and TRBJ2-1; D may be TRBD1 (5 bases). V was shortened by 3 bases and J by 6 bases, with 9 bases between the two germline ends. Germline V gives CDR1 PRHDT, CDR2 FYEKMQ (reference sequence). This CDR3 has 13 amino acids. CDR3 residues: CASSFAGPNEQFF. CDR3 nucleotide sequence: TGTGCCAGCAGCTTCGCAGGGCCCAATGAGCAGTTCTTC. The full variable domain, its missing parts supplied by reference TRBV13 and TRBJ2-1, is AAGVIQSPRHLIKEKRETATLKCYPIPRHDTVYWYQQGPGQDPQFLISFYEKMQSDKGSIPDRFSAQQFSDYHSELNMSSLELGDSALYFCASSFAGPNEQFFGPGTRLTVL.

This clone was detected only once. The CDR3 loop is CASSRTSGSNEQFF. The DNA for the CDR3 is TGCGCCAGCAGCCGGACTAGCGGGAGCAATGAGCAGTTCTTC. The chain joins TRBV5-1 to TRBJ2-1, with 13 bases lining up with TRBD2. Germline V gives CDR1 SGHRS, CDR2 YFSETQ. The CDR3 runs to 14 residues. V was clipped by 4 bases and J by 6 bases; unmatched bases: 1.

The table lists this clone with a count of one. V gene TRBV27 combines with J gene TRBJ1-4; D is possibly TRBD1 (5 bases). The ends were cut back, 1 base at V and 6 bases at J, with 15 bases in the middle. This CDR3 has 16 amino acids. Germline CDR1 is MNHEY and CDR2 is SMNVEV (reference sequence). In nucleotides, the CDR3 is TGTGCCAGCAGTTTATTGGGCCGGGGAGGGGATGAAAAACTGTTTTTT. This gives the protein CASSLLGRGGDEKLFF.

The chain has TRBV7-9 and TRBJ2-1; TRBD2 aligns across 11 bases. The CDR3 contains 16 residues. The germline V gene has CDR1 SEHNR and CDR2 FQNEAQ (reference sequence). V gave up 6 bases and J gave up 6 bases; unmatched junction bases: 10. CDR3 nucleotides: TGTGCCAGCAGATCTTATAGCGGGGGGGGAGTCAATGAGCAGTTCTTC. Protein sequence: CASRSYSGGGVNEQFF.

The chain links TRBV7-2 to TRBJ2-5, with unresolved D. Germline CDR1 and CDR2: SGHTA and FQGNSA. V lost 4 bases and J lost 4, with 10 bases in between. CDR3 length: 13 residues. CDR3 loop: CASSSLSAETQYF. CDR3 sequence (DNA): TGTGCCAGCAGCTCCCTCAGCGCAGAGACCCAGTACTTC.

The gene calls are TRBV6-5 and TRBJ2-5; 11 bases align to TRBD2. The CDR3 is 15 amino acids. With V trimmed by 6 bases and J by 5 bases, 8 bases remained unmatched. Germline CDR1 is MNHEY and CDR2 is SVGAGI. DNA for the CDR3: TGTGCCAGCAGGCATAGCGGGGGGGCCGTCGAGACCCAGTACTTC. Protein: CASRHSGGAVETQYF.

The V call is TRBV5-6, the J call TRBJ2-1; TRBD2 might be the D (5 bases). The CDR3 is 15 amino acids. With 1 base removed from V and 3 bases from J, the gap between germline ends came to 11 bases. Germline CDR1 SGHDT, CDR2 YYEEEE. The CDR3: CASSLRGNVYNEQFF. The DNA for the CDR3 is TGTGCCAGCAGCTTGCGGGGTAACGTCTACAATGAGCAGTTCTTC. Full variable domain (missing parts from reference TRBV5-6 and TRBJ2-1): DAGVTQSPTHLIKTRGQQVTLRCSPKSGHDTVSWYQQALGQGPQFIFQYYEEEERQRGNFPDRFSGHQFPNYSSELNVNALLLGDSALYLCASSLRGNVYNEQFFGPGTRLTVL.

The DNA of the CDR3 is TGTGCCAGCAGTCTCTCATTGGTTAAGAGCTCCTACGAGCAGTACTTC. Translation gives CASSLSLVKSSYEQYF. The rearrangement uses TRBV28 and TRBJ2-7; D not resolved. The CDR3 is 16 amino acids. V was shortened by 5 bases and J by 0 bases, with 17 bases between the two germline ends. Germline CDR1 is MDHEN and CDR2 is SYDVKM.

The J gene is TRBJ2-7, the V gene TRBV14; 10 positions agree with TRBD2. Per germline, CDR1 SGHDN and CDR2 FVKESK. The CDR3 totals 15 residues. Trimming removed 4 bases from V and 4 bases from J; junction bases left unmatched: 7. The CDR3 region has the DNA TGTGCCAGCAGCCGCCAAGCGGGGGGGCCTTACGAGCAGTACTTC. Translated: CASSRQAGGPYEQYF.

The chain recombines TRBV6-1 with TRBJ1-2, with a tentative D call TRBD1 (6 bases). The CDR3 contains 15 residues. The germline gives CDR1 MNHNS, CDR2 SASEGT. With 4 bases removed from V and 0 bases from J, the gap between germline ends came to 12 bases. This CDR3 is CASSVGQRTNYGYTF. The CDR3 nucleotides read TGTGCCAGCAGTGTCGGACAGAGAACTAACTATGGCTACACCTTC.